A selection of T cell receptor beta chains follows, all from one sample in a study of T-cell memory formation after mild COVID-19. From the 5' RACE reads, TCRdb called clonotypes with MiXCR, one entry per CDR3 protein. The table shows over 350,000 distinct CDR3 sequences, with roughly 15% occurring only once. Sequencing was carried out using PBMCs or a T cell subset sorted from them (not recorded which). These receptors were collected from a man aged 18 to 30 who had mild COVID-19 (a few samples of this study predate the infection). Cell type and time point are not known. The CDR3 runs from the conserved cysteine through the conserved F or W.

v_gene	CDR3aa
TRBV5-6	CASSSGLNSYTGELFF
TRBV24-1	CATSASKDSARSGELFF
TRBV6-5	CASTQAGAETQYF
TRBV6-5	CASSYSTPYGYTF
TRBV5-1	CASSYITQGSNTEAFF
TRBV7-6	CASSSSRTSGALGDF
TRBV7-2	CASSSQRSQETQYF
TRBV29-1	CSARGTGVSGANVLTF
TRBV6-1	CASSEFGTELRANYGYTF
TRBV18	CASSPTLEVQRETQYF
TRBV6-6	CASSYSVFSGGEETQYF
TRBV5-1	CASGTGNTGELFF
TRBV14	CASSQGGLSSETQYF
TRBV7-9	CASSLQGLGELFF
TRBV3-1	CASSQDWERSSYEQYF
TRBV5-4	CAFREGGEETQYF
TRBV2	CASSDLGLYGYTF
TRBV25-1	CASSDRLDRLTEAFF
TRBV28	CASGGADRSNEKLFF
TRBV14	CASSLLMTGSYNEQFF
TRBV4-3	CASSLRQGIPYEQYF
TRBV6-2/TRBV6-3	CASSSDRGPYNEQFF
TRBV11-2	CASSLGTGEYEQYF
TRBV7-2	CASTPLQGLSPLHF
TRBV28	CASSFEASTDTQYF
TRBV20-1	CSARDPRFEQFF
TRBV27	CASSLKGASYGYTF
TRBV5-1	CASSLAGTLDTQYF
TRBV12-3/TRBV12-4	CASSLAWQPKHF
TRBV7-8	CASSLRGRGGTDTQYF
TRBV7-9	CASDGGGQRYNEQFF
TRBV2	CASSVAGGQNEQFF
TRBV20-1	CSAILAGLYNEQFF
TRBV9	CASSENRVSGELFF
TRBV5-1	CASSGGQGVGETQYF
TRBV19	CATKNEWASGSYEQYF
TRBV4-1	CASSQGGGTDTQYF
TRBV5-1	CASGPQWNTGELFF
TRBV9	CASSVDASYNEQFF
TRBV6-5	CASSYPDGTGSFAGELFF
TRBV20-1	CSASPLLAAHDTQYF
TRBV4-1	CASSQVAGGLNEQYF
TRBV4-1	CASSRWRADSYEQYF
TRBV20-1	CSASSTGELYGYTF
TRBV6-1	CASSEAALGYEQYF
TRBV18	CASSSDSFQETQYF
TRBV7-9	CASSSRAANTEAFF
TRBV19	CASSPETSGGGETQYF
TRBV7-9	CASSFSGDTDTQYF
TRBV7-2	CASSPTSGGYEQYF
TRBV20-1	CSASLWDFEGHEKLFF
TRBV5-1	CASSLGSGETDTQYF
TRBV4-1	CASSQEDGTANEKLFF
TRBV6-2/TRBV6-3	CASRLTGFAGELFF
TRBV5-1	CASSLRTQGAQETQYF
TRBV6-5	CASSSRGRSPLHF
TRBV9	CASSVGTRSEQYF